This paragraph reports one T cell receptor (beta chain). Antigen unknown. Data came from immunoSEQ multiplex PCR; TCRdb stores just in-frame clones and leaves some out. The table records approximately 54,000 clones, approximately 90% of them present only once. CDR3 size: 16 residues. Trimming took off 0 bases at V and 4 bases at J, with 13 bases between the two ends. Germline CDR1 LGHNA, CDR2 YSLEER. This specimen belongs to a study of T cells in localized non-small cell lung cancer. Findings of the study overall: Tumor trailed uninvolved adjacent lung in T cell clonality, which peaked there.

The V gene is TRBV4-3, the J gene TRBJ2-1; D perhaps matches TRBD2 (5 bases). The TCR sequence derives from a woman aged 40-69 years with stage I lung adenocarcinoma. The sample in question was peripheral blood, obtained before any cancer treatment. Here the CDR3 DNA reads TGCGCCAGCAGCCAAGATGGACTGGCAGATTACAATGAGCAGTTCTTC. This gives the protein CASSQDGLADYNEQFF.